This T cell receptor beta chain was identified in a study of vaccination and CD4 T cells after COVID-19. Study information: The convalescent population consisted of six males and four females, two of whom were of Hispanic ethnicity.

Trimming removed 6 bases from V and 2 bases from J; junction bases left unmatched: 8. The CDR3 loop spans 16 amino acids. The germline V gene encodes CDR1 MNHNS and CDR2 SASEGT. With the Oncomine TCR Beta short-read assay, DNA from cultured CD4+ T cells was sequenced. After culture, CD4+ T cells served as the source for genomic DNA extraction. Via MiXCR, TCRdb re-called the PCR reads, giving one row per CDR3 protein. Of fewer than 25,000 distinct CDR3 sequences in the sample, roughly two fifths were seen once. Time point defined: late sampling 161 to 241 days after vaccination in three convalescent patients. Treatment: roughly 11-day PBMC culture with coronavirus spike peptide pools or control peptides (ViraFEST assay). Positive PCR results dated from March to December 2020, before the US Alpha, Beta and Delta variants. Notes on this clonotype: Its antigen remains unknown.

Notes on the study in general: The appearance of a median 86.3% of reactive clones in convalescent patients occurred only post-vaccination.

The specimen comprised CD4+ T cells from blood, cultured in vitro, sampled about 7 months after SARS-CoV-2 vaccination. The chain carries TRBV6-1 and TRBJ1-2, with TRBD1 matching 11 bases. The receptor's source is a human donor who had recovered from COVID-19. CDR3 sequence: CASRSRRDRGNYGYTF. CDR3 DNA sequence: TGTGCCAGCAGGAGTCGCCGGGACAGGGGGAACTATGGCTACACCTTC.